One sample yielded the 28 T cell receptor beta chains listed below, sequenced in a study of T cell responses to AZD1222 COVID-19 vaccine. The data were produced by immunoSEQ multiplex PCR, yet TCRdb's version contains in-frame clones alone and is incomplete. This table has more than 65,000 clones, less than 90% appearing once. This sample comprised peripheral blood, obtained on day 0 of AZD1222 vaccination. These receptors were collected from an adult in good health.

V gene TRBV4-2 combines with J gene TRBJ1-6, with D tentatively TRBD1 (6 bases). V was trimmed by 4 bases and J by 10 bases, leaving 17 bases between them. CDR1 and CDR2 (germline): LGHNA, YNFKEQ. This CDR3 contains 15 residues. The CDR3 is CASSRNREGGSPLHF. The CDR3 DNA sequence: TGTGCCAGCAGCCGGAACAGGGAGGGTGGCTCACCCCTCCACTTT.

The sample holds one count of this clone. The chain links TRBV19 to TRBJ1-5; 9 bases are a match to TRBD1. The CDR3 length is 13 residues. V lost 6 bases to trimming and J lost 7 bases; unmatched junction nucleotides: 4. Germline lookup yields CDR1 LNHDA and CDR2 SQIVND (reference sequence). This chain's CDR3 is CASSSDRGQPQHF. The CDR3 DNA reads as TGTGCCAGTAGCTCGGACAGGGGCCAGCCCCAGCATTTT.

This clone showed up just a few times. In DNA, the CDR3 is TGTGCCAGCAGTTATTTTACAGGGATTATGGCCGGGGAGCTGTTTTTT. Translating it yields CASSYFTGIMAGELFF. The chain uses TRBV6-2 or TRBV6-3 and TRBJ2-2, with a weak D call TRBD1 (6 bases). The CDR3 is made up of 16 amino acids. Germline lookup yields CDR1 MNHEY and CDR2 SVGEGT. V lost 3 bases and J 6 bases, leaving 17 bases between the germline ends.

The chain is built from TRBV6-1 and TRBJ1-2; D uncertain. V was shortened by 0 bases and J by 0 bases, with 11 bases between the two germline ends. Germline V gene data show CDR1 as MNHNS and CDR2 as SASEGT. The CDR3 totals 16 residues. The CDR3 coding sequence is TGTGCCAGCAGTGAAGCGTACGGGGTTTCTAACTATGGCTACACCTTC. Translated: CASSEAYGVSNYGYTF.

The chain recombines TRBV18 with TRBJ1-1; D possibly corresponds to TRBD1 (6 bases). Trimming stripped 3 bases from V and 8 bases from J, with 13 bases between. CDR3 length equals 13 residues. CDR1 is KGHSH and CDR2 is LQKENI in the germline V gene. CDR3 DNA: TGTGCCAGCTCACCCGGGGCTGACAGGGAAGCTTTCTTT. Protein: CASSPGADREAFF.

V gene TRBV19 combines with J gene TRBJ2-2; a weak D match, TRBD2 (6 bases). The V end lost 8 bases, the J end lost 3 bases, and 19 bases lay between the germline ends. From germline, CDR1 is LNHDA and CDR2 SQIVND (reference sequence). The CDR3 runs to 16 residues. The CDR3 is CASESGSAGHTGELFF. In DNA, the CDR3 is TGTGCCAGTGAGTCGGGCTCCGCGGGGCACACCGGGGAGCTGTTTTTT.

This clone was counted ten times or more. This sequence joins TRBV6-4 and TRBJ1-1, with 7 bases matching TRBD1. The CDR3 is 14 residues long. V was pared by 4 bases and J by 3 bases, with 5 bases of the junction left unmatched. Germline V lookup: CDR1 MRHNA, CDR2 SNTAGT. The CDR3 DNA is TGTGCCAGCAGTGTGGCAGGGGGGGACACTGAAGCTTTCTTT. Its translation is CASSVAGGDTEAFF.

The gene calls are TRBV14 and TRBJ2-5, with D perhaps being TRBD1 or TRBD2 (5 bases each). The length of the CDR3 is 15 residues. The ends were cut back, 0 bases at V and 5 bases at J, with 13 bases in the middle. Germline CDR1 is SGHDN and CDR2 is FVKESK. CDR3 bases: TGTGCCAGCAGCCAAGATTGGGACCGTTGGGAGACCCAGTACTTC. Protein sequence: CASSQDWDRWETQYF.

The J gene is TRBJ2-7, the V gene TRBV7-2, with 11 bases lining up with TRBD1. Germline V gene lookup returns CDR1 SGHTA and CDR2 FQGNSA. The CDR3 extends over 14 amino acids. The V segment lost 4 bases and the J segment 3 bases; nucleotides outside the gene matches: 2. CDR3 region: CASSSGTGGYEQYF. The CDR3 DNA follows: TGTGCCAGCAGCTCTGGGACAGGGGGCTACGAGCAGTACTTC. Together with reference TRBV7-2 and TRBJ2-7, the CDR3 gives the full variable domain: GAGVSQSPSNKVTEKGKDVELRCDPISGHTALYWYRQSLGQGLEFLIYFQGNSAPDKSGLPSDRFSAERTGGSVSTLTIQRTQQEDSAVYLCASSSGTGGYEQYFGPGTRLTVT.

The CDR3 DNA sequence: TGTGCCAGCAGCCCCGAGAGGGGAGGCTACACCTTC. As protein: CASSPERGGYTF. The rearrangement joins TRBV4-2 to TRBJ1-2, with D possibly TRBD1 on 5 matching bases. Germline V gene lookup returns CDR1 LGHNA and CDR2 YNFKEQ. The CDR3 is 12 amino acids. V was shortened by 4 bases and J by 8 bases, with 11 bases between the two germline ends.

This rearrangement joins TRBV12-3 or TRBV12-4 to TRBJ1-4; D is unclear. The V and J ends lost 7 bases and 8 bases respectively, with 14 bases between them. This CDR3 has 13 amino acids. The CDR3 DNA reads TGTGCCAGCACCTTTGGAGGGAGCGAAAAACTGTTTTTT. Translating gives CASTFGGSEKLFF.

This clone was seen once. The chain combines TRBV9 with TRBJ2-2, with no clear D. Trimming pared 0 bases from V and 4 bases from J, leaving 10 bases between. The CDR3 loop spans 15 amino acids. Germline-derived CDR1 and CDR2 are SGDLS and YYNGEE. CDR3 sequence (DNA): TGTGCCAGCAGCGTAGTACCCCGGAGCACCGGGGAGCTGTTTTTT. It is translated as CASSVVPRSTGELFF.

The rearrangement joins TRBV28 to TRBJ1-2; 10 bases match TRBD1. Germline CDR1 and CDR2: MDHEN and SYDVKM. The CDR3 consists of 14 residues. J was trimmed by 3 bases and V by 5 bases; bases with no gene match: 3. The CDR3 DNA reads TGTGCCAGCAGTGGGGACAGGGGACACTATGGCTACACCTTC. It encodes CASSGDRGHYGYTF.

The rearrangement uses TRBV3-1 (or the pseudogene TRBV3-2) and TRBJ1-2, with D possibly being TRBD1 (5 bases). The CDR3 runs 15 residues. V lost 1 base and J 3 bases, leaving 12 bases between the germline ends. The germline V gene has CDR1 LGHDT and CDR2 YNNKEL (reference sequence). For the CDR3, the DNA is TGTGCCAGCAGCCAAGTTCGGGGGAGGGACTATGGCTACACCTTC. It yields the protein CASSQVRGRDYGYTF.

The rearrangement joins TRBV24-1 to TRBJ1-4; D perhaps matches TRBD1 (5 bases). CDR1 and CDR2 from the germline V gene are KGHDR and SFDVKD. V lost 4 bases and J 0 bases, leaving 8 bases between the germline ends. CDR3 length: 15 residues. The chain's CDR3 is CATSDPGSTNEKLFF. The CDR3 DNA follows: TGTGCCACCAGTGACCCAGGGTCAACTAATGAAAAACTGTTTTTT.

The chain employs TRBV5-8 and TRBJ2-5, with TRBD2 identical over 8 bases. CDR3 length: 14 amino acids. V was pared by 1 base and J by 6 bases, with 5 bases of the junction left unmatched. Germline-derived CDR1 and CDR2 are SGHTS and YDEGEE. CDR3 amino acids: CASSLTGGAQTQYF. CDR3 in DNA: TGTGCCAGCAGCTTGACCGGGGGGGCGCAGACCCAGTACTTC.

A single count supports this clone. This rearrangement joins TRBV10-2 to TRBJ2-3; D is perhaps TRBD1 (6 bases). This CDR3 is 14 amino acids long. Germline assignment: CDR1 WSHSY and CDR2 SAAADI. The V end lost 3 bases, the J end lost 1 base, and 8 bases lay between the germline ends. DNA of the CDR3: TGCGCCAGCAGTGAACAGGGTGGCACAGATACGCAGTATTTT. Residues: CASSEQGGTDTQYF.

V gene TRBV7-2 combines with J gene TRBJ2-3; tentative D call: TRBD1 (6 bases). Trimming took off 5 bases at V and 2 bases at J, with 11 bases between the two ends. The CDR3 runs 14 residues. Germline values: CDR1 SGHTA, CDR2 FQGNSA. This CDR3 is CASSRGQNTDTQYF. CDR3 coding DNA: TGTGCCAGCAGCCGTGGACAGAACACAGATACGCAGTATTTT. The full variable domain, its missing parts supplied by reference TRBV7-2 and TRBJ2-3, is GAGVSQSPSNKVTEKGKDVELRCDPISGHTALYWYRQSLGQGLEFLIYFQGNSAPDKSGLPSDRFSAERTGGSVSTLTIQRTQQEDSAVYLCASSRGQNTDTQYFGPGTRLTVL.

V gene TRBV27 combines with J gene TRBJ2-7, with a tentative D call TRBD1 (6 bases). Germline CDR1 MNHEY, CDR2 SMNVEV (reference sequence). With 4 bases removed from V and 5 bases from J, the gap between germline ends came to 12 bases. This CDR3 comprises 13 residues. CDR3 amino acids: CASSYQGPDEQYF. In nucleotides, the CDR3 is TGTGCCAGCAGTTACCAGGGGCCGGACGAGCAGTACTTC.

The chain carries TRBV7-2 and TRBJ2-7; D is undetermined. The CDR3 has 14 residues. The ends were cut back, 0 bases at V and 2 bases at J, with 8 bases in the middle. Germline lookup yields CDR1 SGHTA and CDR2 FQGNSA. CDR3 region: CASSLATTPYEQYF. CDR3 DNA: TGTGCCAGCAGCTTAGCGACCACCCCCTACGAGCAGTACTTC.

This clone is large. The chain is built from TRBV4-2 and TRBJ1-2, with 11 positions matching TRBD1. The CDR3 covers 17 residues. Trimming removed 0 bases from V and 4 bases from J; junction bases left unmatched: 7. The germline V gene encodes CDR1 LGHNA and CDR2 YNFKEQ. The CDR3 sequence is CASSQEAPGTGGYGYTF. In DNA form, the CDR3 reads TGTGCCAGCAGCCAAGAGGCCCCCGGGACAGGGGGCTATGGCTACACCTTC.

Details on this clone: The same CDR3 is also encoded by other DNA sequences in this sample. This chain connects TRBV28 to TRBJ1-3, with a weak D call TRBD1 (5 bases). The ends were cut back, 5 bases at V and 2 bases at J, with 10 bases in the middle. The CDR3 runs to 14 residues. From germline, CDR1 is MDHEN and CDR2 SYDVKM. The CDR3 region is CASSPQGAGNTIYF. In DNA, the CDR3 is TGTGCCAGCAGTCCCCAAGGGGCTGGAAACACCATATATTTT. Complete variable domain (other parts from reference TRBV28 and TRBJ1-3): DVKVTQSSRYLVKRTGEKVFLECVQDMDHENMFWYRQDPGLGLRLIYFSYDVKMKEKGDIPEGYSVSREKKERFSLILESASTNQTSMYLCASSPQGAGNTIYFGEGSWLTVV.

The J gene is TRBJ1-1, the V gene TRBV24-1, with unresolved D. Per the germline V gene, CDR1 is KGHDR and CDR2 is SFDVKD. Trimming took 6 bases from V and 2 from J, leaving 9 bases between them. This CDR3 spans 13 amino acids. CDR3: CATSNPQNTEAFF. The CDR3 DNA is TGTGCCACCAGTAACCCCCAAAACACTGAAGCTTTCTTT.

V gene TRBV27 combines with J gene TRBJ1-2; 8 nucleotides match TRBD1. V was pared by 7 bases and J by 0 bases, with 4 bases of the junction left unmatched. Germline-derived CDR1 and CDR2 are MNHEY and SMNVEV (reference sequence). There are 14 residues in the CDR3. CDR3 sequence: CASTGQGANYGYTF. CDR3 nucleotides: TGTGCCAGCACCGGACAGGGAGCTAACTATGGCTACACCTTC.

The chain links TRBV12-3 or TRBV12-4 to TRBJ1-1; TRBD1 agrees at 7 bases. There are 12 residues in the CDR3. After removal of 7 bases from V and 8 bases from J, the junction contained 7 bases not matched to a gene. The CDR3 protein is CASTWTGAEAFF. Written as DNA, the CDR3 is TGTGCCAGCACCTGGACAGGAGCCGAAGCTTTCTTT.

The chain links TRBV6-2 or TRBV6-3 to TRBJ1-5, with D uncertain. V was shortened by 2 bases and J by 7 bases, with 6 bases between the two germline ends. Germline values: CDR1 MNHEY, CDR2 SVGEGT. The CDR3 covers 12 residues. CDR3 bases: TGTGCCAGCAGTTACGGCACGCAGCCCCAGCATTTT. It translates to CASSYGTQPQHF.

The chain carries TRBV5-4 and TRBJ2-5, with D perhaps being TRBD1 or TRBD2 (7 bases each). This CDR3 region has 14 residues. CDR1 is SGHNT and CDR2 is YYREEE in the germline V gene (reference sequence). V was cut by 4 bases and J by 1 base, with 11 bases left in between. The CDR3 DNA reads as TGTGCCAGCAGCCAGCGGGACAGCCAAGAGACCCAGTACTTC. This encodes CASSQRDSQETQYF. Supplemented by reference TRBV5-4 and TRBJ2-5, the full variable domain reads ETGVTQSPTHLIKTRGQQVTLRCSSQSGHNTVSWYQQALGQGPQFIFQYYREEENGRGNFPPRFSGLQFPNYSSELNVNALELDDSALYLCASSQRDSQETQYFGPGTRLLVL.

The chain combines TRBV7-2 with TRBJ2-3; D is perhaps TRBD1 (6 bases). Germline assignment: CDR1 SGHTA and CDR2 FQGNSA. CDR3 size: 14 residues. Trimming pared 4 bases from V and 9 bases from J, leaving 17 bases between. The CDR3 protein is CASSSGQGGRTQYF. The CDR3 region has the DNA TGTGCCAGCAGCTCTGGCCAAGGGGGACGCACGCAGTATTTT.